This entry describes one T cell receptor (beta chain). The antigen remains unidentified. The ends were cut back, 0 bases at V and 7 bases at J, with 13 bases in the middle. The V gene's germline CDR1 is SGDLS and CDR2 YYNGEE. The CDR3 covers 15 residues. Libraries were prepared by immunoSEQ multiplex PCR; TCRdb keeps only in-frame clonotypes and omits some of them. Counted here are about 98,000 clones, around 88% occurring once; the ten biggest clones make up 3% to 4%. This specimen comes from a study of cytomegalovirus exposure and HLA in healthy donors. Study-wide context: A subsequent analysis reported that the 120 validation repertoires were produced on the same platform that had also been used for the roughly 670 first-cohort repertoires.

Notes on the study in general: The study recorded 150 to 200 TCR beta chains that were cytomegalovirus-associated. In vitro assays verified that a few CMV-associated chains recognized CMV antigens specifically.

Sample: PBMCs. This sequence was found in a woman aged 25-40 years in good health and CMV-seronegative. The chain couples TRBV9 to TRBJ2-2; D is unclear. Here the CDR3 reads CASSVVPGSDGELFF. The CDR3 DNA is TGTGCCAGCAGCGTAGTACCAGGCTCGGACGGGGAGCTGTTTTTT.